These 29 T cell receptor beta chains came from one sample sequenced in a study of PD-L1 blockade in urothelial cancer. Time point reported: peripheral blood 6 weeks after treatment start. Profiled with immunoSEQ multiplex PCR; TCRdb holds only in-frame clones, not every one. The sample lists approximately 50,000 clones; more than 75% were seen once. Sample: PBMCs, taken around atezolizumab (anti-PD-L1) treatment. Receptors originate from a man in his sixties with urothelial cancer.

CDR3 in DNA: TGTGCCAGCAGCTCACTAGGGAAGGGGACTGGCACAGATACGCAGTATTTT. Translating gives CASSSLGKGTGTDTQYF. The J gene is TRBJ2-3, the V gene TRBV9; TRBD2 is a possible D gene (6 bases). V lost 4 bases, J lost 1 base, and 19 bases lay in between. The CDR3 is 17 residues long. Germline loops: CDR1 SGDLS, CDR2 YYNGEE. Full variable domain (missing parts from reference TRBV9 and TRBJ2-3): DSGVTQTPKHLITATGQRVTLRCSPRSGDLSVYWYQQSLDQGLQFLIQYYNGEERAKGNILERFSAQQFPDLHSELNLSSLELGDSALYFCASSSLGKGTGTDTQYFGPGTRLTVL.

The chain carries TRBV6-5 and TRBJ2-7, with TRBD1 matching over 9 bases. With 2 bases clipped from V and 1 base from J, the junction kept 6 bases outside the gene matches. CDR3 length: 16 amino acids. Germline V gives CDR1 MNHEY, CDR2 SVGAGI. Here the CDR3 reads CASSYLPGQGSYEQYF. The CDR3 DNA is TGTGCCAGCAGTTACCTACCGGGACAGGGTTCCTACGAGCAGTACTTC.

This chain links TRBV30 with TRBJ1-2; D is possibly TRBD1 (5 bases). There are 13 residues in the CDR3. With 1 base removed from V and 3 bases from J, the gap between germline ends came to 9 bases. Germline V gives CDR1 GTSNPN, CDR2 SVGIG (reference sequence). CDR3 in DNA: TGTGCCTGGAGTGGTGGGGCGGACTATGGCTACACCTTC. Its translation is CAWSGGADYGYTF.

This rearrangement joins TRBV18 to TRBJ2-7, with 11 bases identical to TRBD2. The CDR3 totals 16 residues. Germline lookup yields CDR1 KGHSH and CDR2 LQKENI. Losses at the gene ends were 0 bases for V and 4 bases for J; bases not matched to a gene: 5. The CDR3 loop reads CASSPPGTSGAYEQYF. The CDR3, as DNA: TGTGCCAGCTCACCACCGGGGACTAGCGGTGCATACGAGCAGTACTTC.

The chain combines TRBV5-4 with TRBJ1-2; D is unclear. The V gene's germline CDR1 is SGHNT and CDR2 YYREEE (reference sequence). Trimming pared 4 bases from V and 5 bases from J, leaving 9 bases between. This CDR3 has 12 amino acids. CDR3 residues: CASSPPGYGYTF. In nucleotides, the CDR3 is TGTGCCAGCAGCCCGCCGGGGTATGGCTACACCTTC.

This clone was detected only a few times. The V and J genes are TRBV19 and TRBJ1-2, with 8 positions matching TRBD1. The trim removed 1 base at V and 8 bases at J, leaving 9 bases unmatched. Germline loops: CDR1 LNHDA, CDR2 SQIVND (reference sequence). The CDR3 totals 15 residues. CDR3 nucleotides: TGTGCCAGTAGTATAGTCCCAGGGGGCGCAGACGGCTACACCTTC. Protein sequence: CASSIVPGGADGYTF. Drawing the rest from reference TRBV19 and TRBJ1-2, the complete variable domain is DGGITQSPKYLFRKEGQNVTLSCEQNLNHDAMYWYRQDPGQGLRLIYYSQIVNDFQKGDIAEGYSVSREKKESFPLTVTSAQKNPTAFYLCASSIVPGGADGYTFGSGTRLTVV.

This chain links TRBV19 with TRBJ2-7; 7 bases agree with TRBD1. In germline, CDR1 is LNHDA, CDR2 SQIVND (reference sequence). The V and J ends lost 4 bases and 5 bases, in that order; junction bases with no gene match: 8. The CDR3 loop spans 14 amino acids. The CDR3 is CASSTTGTAHEQYF. In DNA, the CDR3 is TGTGCCAGTAGTACGACCGGGACAGCCCACGAGCAGTACTTC.

This clone was counted a few times. The chain joins TRBV5-1 to TRBJ2-3, with 8 bases fitting TRBD1. Trimming at V came to 4 bases and at J to 1 base, leaving 8 bases not matched to a gene. Germline V gene data show CDR1 as SGHRS and CDR2 as YFSETQ. There are 16 residues in the CDR3. The CDR3 DNA follows: TGCGCCAGCAGCCCGCCCGACAGGGGAGGCACAGATACGCAGTATTTT. As protein: CASSPPDRGGTDTQYF. Supplemented by reference TRBV5-1 and TRBJ2-3, the full variable domain reads KAGVTQTPRYLIKTRGQQVTLSCSPISGHRSVSWYQQTPGQGLQFLFEYFSETQRNKGNFPGRFSGRQFSNSRSEMNVSTLELGDSALYLCASSPPDRGGTDTQYFGPGTRLTVL.

V is TRBV4-3 and J is TRBJ2-5; D is unclear. The germline V gene encodes CDR1 LGHNA and CDR2 YSLEER. The CDR3 sequence is 16 residues long. V gave up 1 base and J gave up 1 base, with 13 bases separating them. The chain's CDR3 is CASSQVAGPPQETQYF. The CDR3 nucleotides are TGCGCCAGCAGCCAAGTCGCAGGCCCACCCCAAGAGACCCAGTACTTC.

The chain uses TRBV4-3 and TRBJ2-3; no firm D call. The CDR3 totals 16 residues. V was pared by 0 bases and J by 4 bases, with 14 bases between. CDR1 is LGHNA, CDR2 YSLEER, per germline. The CDR3 nucleotides are TGCGCCAGCAGCCAAGATGTAAGGCAGGCTGCAGATACGCAGTATTTT. It codes for CASSQDVRQAADTQYF.

This sequence joins TRBV19 and TRBJ2-2; D is possibly TRBD2 (6 bases). Germline V CDR1 and CDR2: LNHDA, SQIVND (reference sequence). The CDR3 contains 13 residues. The CDR3 spells CAGGGEDTGELFF. The CDR3 coding sequence is TGTGCTGGTGGAGGGGAGGACACCGGGGAGCTGTTTTTT.

The chain uses TRBV6-1 and TRBJ1-2, with D tentatively TRBD1 (5 bases). Germline V CDR1 and CDR2: MNHNS, SASEGT. V lost 0 bases and J 7 bases, leaving 15 bases between the germline ends. The CDR3 consists of 15 residues. As DNA, the CDR3 is TGTGCCAGCAGTGAAGCTCTGGGGGGTGTAGTTGGCTACACCTTC. As protein: CASSEALGGVVGYTF.

This chain connects TRBV27 to TRBJ2-7; TRBD1 matches at 8 bases. Germline CDR1 MNHEY, CDR2 SMNVEV (reference sequence). The CDR3 runs to 14 residues. V gave up 5 bases and J gave up 11 bases; unmatched junction bases: 14. The CDR3 region is CASSPMTGATAKYF. In nucleotides, the CDR3 is TGTGCCAGCAGTCCGATGACAGGGGCGACGGCTAAGTACTTC.

The V and J genes are TRBV4-1 and TRBJ1-1; TRBD1 might be the D (5 bases). V was cut by 0 bases and J by 10 bases, with 9 bases left in between. CDR1 and CDR2 (germline): MGHRA, YSYEKL. The CDR3 loop spans 12 amino acids. DNA for the CDR3: TGCGCCAGCAGCCAAGAGAGCGGGGGAGCTTTCTTT. It yields the protein CASSQESGGAFF.

The gene calls are TRBV2 and TRBJ2-3; perhaps TRBD1 as D (6 bases). The CDR3 runs to 15 residues. Trimming left V 6 bases short and J 1 base short, with 14 bases between. Germline V gives CDR1 SNHLY, CDR2 FYNNEI. The CDR3 DNA sequence: TGTGCCAGCAGCCCCTTAGGGGGAGGCACAGATACGCAGTATTTT. Translated: CASSPLGGGTDTQYF.

The V call is TRBV2, the J call TRBJ2-5; 7 bases agree with TRBD2. CDR3 length equals 13 residues. Looked up from germline, CDR1 is SNHLY and CDR2 is FYNNEI. The V and J ends lost 7 bases and 6 bases, in that order; junction bases with no gene match: 8. The CDR3 DNA reads as TGTGCCAGCAAGGTCGGCGGGGGTCAGACCCAGTACTTC. It translates to CASKVGGGQTQYF.

This chain links TRBV4-3 with TRBJ2-7, with 7 positions matching TRBD1. Germline V gene data show CDR1 as LGHNA and CDR2 as YSLEER. The CDR3 contains 16 residues. V gave up 0 bases and J gave up 2 bases; unmatched junction bases: 7. The CDR3 DNA reads TGCGCCAGCAGCCAAGAGGGATGGACAGGAACCTACGAGCAGTACTTC. It yields the protein CASSQEGWTGTYEQYF.

The chain has TRBV6-5 and TRBJ1-5; no reliable D call. There are 15 residues in the CDR3. Germline CDR1 MNHEY, CDR2 SVGAGI. The V gene lost 5 bases and the J gene lost 0 bases, with 11 bases spanning the gap. The CDR3 protein is CASSPNSFSNQPQHF. CDR3 nucleotide sequence: TGTGCCAGCAGTCCTAACAGCTTTAGCAATCAGCCCCAGCATTTT.

This chain joins TRBV5-6 and TRBJ2-2; 8 bases match TRBD1. CDR3 size: 18 residues. Germline V gives CDR1 SGHDT, CDR2 YYEEEE. V gave up 4 bases and J gave up 0 bases; unmatched junction bases: 11. The chain's CDR3 is CASSRDRYSLANTGELFF. The CDR3 DNA reads TGTGCCAGCAGCCGGGACAGGTATTCCCTCGCGAACACCGGGGAGCTGTTTTTT. Supplemented by reference TRBV5-6 and TRBJ2-2, the full variable domain reads DAGVTQSPTHLIKTRGQQVTLRCSPKSGHDTVSWYQQALGQGPQFIFQYYEEEERQRGNFPDRFSGHQFPNYSSELNVNALLLGDSALYLCASSRDRYSLANTGELFFGEGSRLTVL.

The chain is built from TRBV7-9 and TRBJ2-1; 10 nucleotides match TRBD2. With V trimmed by 4 bases and J by 7 bases, 7 bases remained unmatched. Germline CDR1 SEHNR, CDR2 FQNEAQ (reference sequence). This CDR3 comprises 15 residues. CDR3 sequence (DNA): TGTGCCAGCAGCTGGAGCGGGGGGGCAAGTAATGAGCAGTTCTTC. It is translated as CASSWSGGASNEQFF.

This clone was counted only a few times. The rearrangement joins TRBV2 to TRBJ2-2, with a possible D match to TRBD1 (6 bases). Germline lookup yields CDR1 SNHLY and CDR2 FYNNEI. The germline V and J ends were trimmed by 5 bases and 1 base, with 11 bases remaining between them. This CDR3 is 15 amino acids long. CDR3 residues: CASSLPGQNTGELFF. For the CDR3, the DNA is TGTGCCAGCAGTCTCCCGGGACAGAACACCGGGGAGCTGTTTTTT.

V gene TRBV19 combines with J gene TRBJ2-2; 9 bases align to TRBD1. The germline V gene encodes CDR1 LNHDA and CDR2 SQIVND (reference sequence). The CDR3 sequence is 16 residues long. V shed 6 bases and J 8 bases; nucleotides not matched to a gene: 13. CDR3 nucleotide sequence: TGTGCCAGTAGCAGTACAGGGGGCCCGCGTTTAGGGGAGCTGTTTTTT. The encoded protein is CASSSTGGPRLGELFF.

The chain uses TRBV6-1 and TRBJ1-1; TRBD1 is a possible D gene (6 bases). V was shortened by 4 bases and J by 0 bases, with 9 bases between the two germline ends. The CDR3 loop spans 14 amino acids. Germline V gene sequence: CDR1 MNHNS, CDR2 SASEGT. CDR3 nucleotides: TGTGCCAGCAGTGTTAGGGGGATGAACACTGAAGCTTTCTTT. Translated, it gives CASSVRGMNTEAFF.

V usage is TRBV10-3 and J usage is TRBJ2-5; TRBD1 agrees at 7 bases. The CDR3 has 13 amino acids. V shed 10 bases, J shed 3 bases, and the junction held 8 bases outside the gene matches. Germline lookup yields CDR1 ENHRY and CDR2 SYGVKD. The CDR3 loop is CATLGTEKETQYF. As DNA, the CDR3 is TGTGCCACCCTCGGGACAGAAAAAGAGACCCAGTACTTC.

This CDR3 is CASRDRGREKLFF. CDR3 DNA sequence: TGTGCCAGTAGGGACAGGGGGCGTGAAAAACTGTTTTTT. The chain combines TRBV19 with TRBJ1-4; 11 nucleotides agree with TRBD1. Trimming took 6 bases from V and 7 from J; bases not matched to a gene: 1. The CDR3 has 13 amino acids. Germline assignment: CDR1 LNHDA and CDR2 SQIVND (reference sequence).

The count of this clone is one. The genes are TRBV6-5 and TRBJ2-7, with 11 positions matching TRBD2. CDR1 and CDR2 from the germline V gene are MNHEY and SVGAGI. The CDR3 has 16 amino acids. V trimming: 2 bases; J trimming: 1 base; junction bases outside the gene matches: 4. CDR3 in DNA: TGTGCCAGCAGTTACCTCGTAGCGGGGGGGTCCTACGAGCAGTACTTC. This sequence encodes CASSYLVAGGSYEQYF.

The V and J genes are TRBV6-1 and TRBJ2-5, with D maybe TRBD2 (5 bases). This CDR3 region has 12 residues. Germline V gives CDR1 MNHNS, CDR2 SASEGT. V was cut by 7 bases and J by 4 bases, with 10 bases left in between. The CDR3 region is CASTPEGETQYF. DNA of the CDR3: TGTGCCAGCACCCCCGAGGGAGAGACCCAGTACTTC.

CDR3 region: CASSLFGASGMSNIQYF. The CDR3 region has the DNA TGTGCCAGCAGTTTATTTGGGGCTAGCGGGATGTCCAACATTCAGTACTTC. This sequence joins TRBV28 and TRBJ2-4, with 9 nucleotides matching TRBD2. V was clipped by 1 base and J by 7 bases; unmatched bases: 11. This CDR3 is built from 17 residues. CDR1 is MDHEN and CDR2 is SYDVKM in the germline V gene.

The V gene is TRBV7-2, the J gene TRBJ1-2; possible D gene TRBD1, 5 bases. V was clipped by 2 bases and J by 2 bases, with 12 bases between them. This CDR3 region has 15 residues. Germline V gene data show CDR1 as SGHTA and CDR2 as FQGNSA. CDR3 DNA: TGTGCCAGCAGCTTAACCCAGGGCAAGAACTATGGCTACACCTTC. This translates into CASSLTQGKNYGYTF. Looking up the rest from reference TRBV7-2 and TRBJ1-2 gives the full variable domain: GAGVSQSPSNKVTEKGKDVELRCDPISGHTALYWYRQSLGQGLEFLIYFQGNSAPDKSGLPSDRFSAERTGGSVSTLTIQRTQQEDSAVYLCASSLTQGKNYGYTFGSGTRLTVV.